This TCR beta chain emerged from a study of T cells in Graves' hyperthyroidism and ophthalmopathy. Notes on the study in general: For ophthalmopathy, model prediction preceded onset by a median approximately 6 months.

Researchers amplified the TCR beta CDR3 regions from RNA transcripts. First-round RT-PCR with HTBI primers amplified the TCR CDR3 region. Each CDR3 protein is one row after TCRdb ran MiXCR on the multiplex PCR reads. Of 300,000 to 450,000 distinct CDR3 sequences in the sample, around 14% were seen once. About this clonotype: Antigen unknown. Because the CDR3's place on the DNA is in doubt, the DNA is left out and the CDR3 is given as listed by TCRdb.

Germline-derived CDR1 and CDR2 are SGHAT and FQNNGV. The CDR3 length is 17 residues, termini included. Sequenced input: blood. This sequence joins TRBV11-2 and TRBJ2-1; the table's D gene call, TRBD2, was not cross checked with the DNA. The clonotype was recovered from a young woman with Graves' hyperthyroidism. CDR3 amino acids: CASSFASGIPPLNEQSF.